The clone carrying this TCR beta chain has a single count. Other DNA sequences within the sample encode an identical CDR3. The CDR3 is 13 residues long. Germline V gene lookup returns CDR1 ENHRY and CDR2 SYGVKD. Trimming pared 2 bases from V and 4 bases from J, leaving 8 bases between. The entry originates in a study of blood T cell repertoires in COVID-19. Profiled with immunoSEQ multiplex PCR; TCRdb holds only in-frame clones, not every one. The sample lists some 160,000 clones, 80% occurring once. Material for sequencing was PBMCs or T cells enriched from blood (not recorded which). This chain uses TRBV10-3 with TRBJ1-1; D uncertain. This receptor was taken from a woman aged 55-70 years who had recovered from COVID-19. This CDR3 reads CAISESGSTEAFF. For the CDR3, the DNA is TGTGCCATCAGTGAGAGCGGAAGCACTGAAGCTTTCTTT.